This TCR beta chain came from a study of blood T cell repertoires in COVID-19. Background on the study: The origin of the acute and convalescent COVID-19 samples was the United States, Italy and Spain. T cells, B-cell-depleted T cells, or PBMCs provided the cDNA or gDNA that served as material.

The CDR3 totals 19 residues. In the study's own analysis: Amplification of reference gene primers was used by the study to estimate nucleated cell counts. Only in-frame clones appear in the TCRdb table, and some are missing; sequencing was by immunoSEQ multiplex PCR. V and J calls plus clone size are reproduced from that table; the DNA served to infer D and trimming. This sample has about 64,000 clones; 70% to 90% occur once, and the top ten carry roughly 3.9%. The chain has TRBV1 and TRBJ2-1; the table assigns TRBD2, which was not confirmed against the DNA. TRBV1 is annotated as a pseudogene. Sequencing was carried out using peripheral blood. The sequence came from a man between 65 and 85 years old with acute or convalescent COVID-19. CDR3 DNA: TGCACCAGCAGCCAAGACCGACTAGCGGGGGCCCCTATTTACAATGAGCAGTTCTTC. Its translation is CTSSQDRLAGAPIYNEQFF.